This is a list of T cell receptor beta chains from one sample in a study of blood T cell repertoires in COVID-19. Assay used: immunoSEQ multiplex PCR; TCRdb lists only in-frame clones, some missing. The sample carries roughly 130,000 clones, about 76% recorded once. Material: peripheral blood. The receptors were gathered from an elderly man with acute or convalescent COVID-19. Both conserved end residues are part of each CDR3. Each record gives: CDR3 length, J gene, V gene, D gene, clone size, CDR3 DNA, CDR3 protein. D genes are given only for firm matches. Clone sizes are given selectively: once, few, many, or a class where the clone is expanded.

>12|TRBJ2-7|TRBV5-4|NA|NA
TGTGCCAGCAGCTTCCAAAGGGGCGAGCAGTACTTC
CASSFQRGEQYF
>15|TRBJ2-5|TRBV19|NA|NA
TGTGCCAGTAGTATTTTCGTGGGGGGAGGAGAGACCCAGTACTTC
CASSIFVGGGETQYF
>15|TRBJ1-2|TRBV6-6|NA|NA
TGTGCCAGCAGCTCAGGGGCAGGCGGCCTTGTCGGCTACACCTTC
CASSSGAGGLVGYTF
>14|TRBJ2-3|TRBV2|TRBD2|NA
TGTACCAGCCGTTTCGGGGGGGCCTTAGATACGCAGTATTTT
CTSRFGGALDTQYF
>15|TRBJ2-2|TRBV3-1/TRBV3-2|TRBD2|NA
TGTGCCAGCAGCCCAACGGGGGGGAAGACCGGGGAGCTGTTTTTT
CASSPTGGKTGELFF
>16|TRBJ2-7|TRBV3-1/TRBV3-2|TRBD2|NA
TGTGCCAGCAGCCAAAGGACTAGCGGGGGTAGCTACGAGCAGTACTTC
CASSQRTSGGSYEQYF
>14|TRBJ1-1|TRBV5-1|NA|few
TGCGCCAGCAGCTTGGCCCTCCGGAACACTGAAGCTTTCTTT
CASSLALRNTEAFF
>18|TRBJ2-1|TRBV15|NA|NA
TGTGCCACCAGCAGAGATAGGAGACAGAGAGGCCCCTACAATGAGCAGTTCTTC
CATSRDRRQRGPYNEQFF
>11|TRBJ2-7|TRBV20-1|NA|NA
TGCAGTGCTAGCCTCGTCTACGAGCAGTACTTC
CSASLVYEQYF
>16|TRBJ2-1|TRBV5-4|TRBD2|NA
TGTGCCAGCAGCTTGGATAGCGGGGGGGTAAGGAATGAGCAGTTCTTC
CASSLDSGGVRNEQFF
>15|TRBJ2-2|TRBV14|TRBD2|NA
TGTGCCAGCAGCCAAAAAGCGGGGGGGACCGGGGAGCTGTTTTTT
CASSQKAGGTGELFF
>14|TRBJ1-6|TRBV15|NA|NA
TGTGCCACCAGCAGAGATCCCTTCTCTTCACCCCTCCACTTT
CATSRDPFSSPLHF
>14|TRBJ2-7|TRBV30|NA|NA
TGTGCCTGGGGGGTAGACCGGATCCTAGAGGAGCAGTACTTC
CAWGVDRILEEQYF
>15|TRBJ1-5|TRBV19|TRBD1|NA
TGTGCCAGTAGAACAACAGGGGTGAGCAATCAGCCCCAGCATTTT
CASRTTGVSNQPQHF
>15|TRBJ2-1|TRBV19|TRBD1|NA
TGTGCCAGTAACAGGGACAGGGTCTCCGGGGAAGAGCAGTTCTTC
CASNRDRVSGEEQFF
>13|TRBJ2-7|TRBV5-4|NA|NA
TGTGCCAGCAGCGTGGACAGTTCCCTCGAGCAGTACTTC
CASSVDSSLEQYF
>13|TRBJ1-1|TRBV11-3|NA|NA
TGTGCCAGCAGCTTACACATGAACACTGAAGCTTTCTTT
CASSLHMNTEAFF
>13|TRBJ1-6|TRBV7-3|TRBD1|NA
TGTGCCAGCAGCTTAGACAGGGATTCACCCCTCCACTTT
CASSLDRDSPLHF
>14|TRBJ2-3|TRBV27|NA|NA
TGTGCCAGCAGTTTATCGTGGGGGGCAGATACGCAGTATTTT
CASSLSWGADTQYF
>16|TRBJ1-5|TRBV6-1|TRBD1|few
TGTGCCAGCAGTGCTCCAGACAGGGAGATCGATCAGCCCCAGCATTTT
CASSAPDREIDQPQHF
>15|TRBJ2-1|TRBV19|TRBD2|NA
TGTGCCAGTAGCCTGACTAGCGGGGATAACAATGAGCAGTTCTTC
CASSLTSGDNNEQFF
>14|TRBJ1-5|TRBV10-3|TRBD1|NA
TGTGCCATCAGGGGGACAGGGGGAACTCAGCCCCAGCATTTT
CAIRGTGGTQPQHF
>13|TRBJ2-3|TRBV29-1|NA|few
TGCAGCGTTGTTACTATAAGCACAGATACGCAGTATTTT
CSVVTISTDTQYF
>15|TRBJ1-5|TRBV5-6|TRBD1|NA
TGTGCCAGCAGCTTGACCGGACAGGGAAATCAGCCCCAGCATTTT
CASSLTGQGNQPQHF
>14|TRBJ2-7|TRBV27|NA|NA
TGTGCCAGCAGTTTATTGGGCAGGGTCCACGAGCAGTACTTC
CASSLLGRVHEQYF
>18|TRBJ1-3|TRBV4-1|TRBD1|NA
TGCGCCAGCAGCCAACCACCGGGACAGGGGAGCTCTGGAAACACCATATATTTT
CASSQPPGQGSSGNTIYF
>13|TRBJ1-5|TRBV12-3/TRBV12-4|NA|NA
TGTGCCAGCAGTTCCGCCGAGGGTCAGCCCCAGCATTTT
CASSSAEGQPQHF
>11|TRBJ1-1|TRBV19|NA|few
TGTGCCAGTAGTGCACATTCTGAAGCTTTCTTT
CASSAHSEAFF
>13|TRBJ2-7|TRBV27|NA|NA
TGTGCCAGCAGTTTTGAGGGCTCCTACGAGCAGTACTTC
CASSFEGSYEQYF
>14|TRBJ2-1|TRBV18|NA|NA
TGTGCCAGCTCACCGCCGGGGGGCGGCGGTGAGCAGTTCTTC
CASSPPGGGGEQFF
>15|TRBJ1-2|TRBV7-2|TRBD1|NA
TGTGCCAGCAGCTTAGAAGCAGGGGGCGACTATGGCTACACCTTC
CASSLEAGGDYGYTF
>16|TRBJ2-5|TRBV5-6|TRBD1|NA
TGTGCCAGCAGCGCATCCGGGACAGGGGTGGCAGAGACCCAGTACTTC
CASSASGTGVAETQYF
>13|TRBJ1-2|TRBV5-5|NA|NA
TGTGCCAGCAGCCCTTGGGGGGTCTATGGCTACACCTTC
CASSPWGVYGYTF
>11|TRBJ2-7|TRBV10-3|NA|NA
TGTGCCATAGGACTGAACTACGAGCAGTACTTC
CAIGLNYEQYF
>15|TRBJ2-1|TRBV18|NA|few
TGTGCCAGCTCACCAGTAGGACTGAGTCGCAATGAGCAGTTCTTC
CASSPVGLSRNEQFF
>15|TRBJ1-2|TRBV18|TRBD1|NA
TGTGCCAGCTCACCCCGTGGCCGGGACAGCTATGGCTACACCTTC
CASSPRGRDSYGYTF
>16|TRBJ1-2|TRBV6-5|NA|NA
TGTGCCAGCAGTTACTGGAGACAGGAGACTAACTATGGCTACACCTTC
CASSYWRQETNYGYTF
>15|TRBJ2-5|TRBV6-6|TRBD1|few
TGTGCCAGCAGTCCCCCGGGACAGGATCAAGAGACCCAGTACTTC
CASSPPGQDQETQYF
>16|TRBJ2-7|TRBV11-2|NA|NA
TGTGCCAGCAGCTTAGATTTTACATCGAACTCCTACGAGCAGTACTTC
CASSLDFTSNSYEQYF
>13|TRBJ1-2|TRBV5-5|TRBD1|NA
TGTGCCAGCAGGAAACAGGGGAACTATGGCTACACCTTC
CASRKQGNYGYTF
>13|TRBJ2-7|TRBV12-3/TRBV12-4|NA|NA
TGTGCCAGCAGTTTCCAGGGGATCTACGAGCAGTACTTC
CASSFQGIYEQYF
>12|TRBJ1-1|TRBV3-1/TRBV3-2|NA|once
TGTGCCGCCGGGTGGGGGGGAACTGAAGCTTTCTTT
CAAGWGGTEAFF
>13|TRBJ1-1|TRBV7-9|NA|NA
TGTGCCAGCAGCCGGACTGGAAACACTGAAGCTTTCTTT
CASSRTGNTEAFF
>14|TRBJ1-5|TRBV7-2|NA|NA
TGTGCCAGCAGCTTTTACAATAGCAATCAGCCCCAGCATTTT
CASSFYNSNQPQHF
>15|TRBJ2-5|TRBV7-9|NA|once
TGTGCCAGCAGCCCAATTAGCGGACTCCAAGAGACCCAGTACTTC
CASSPISGLQETQYF
>13|TRBJ1-4|TRBV2|NA|NA
TGTGCCAGCAGTTTGAGACAAAATGAAAAACTGTTTTTT
CASSLRQNEKLFF
>16|TRBJ2-7|TRBV18|TRBD1|NA
TGTGCCAGCTCACCTCCGAACAGGGGTCCTACCTACGAGCAGTACTTC
CASSPPNRGPTYEQYF
>14|TRBJ1-5|TRBV27|NA|few
TGTGCCAGCAGCAACCGACAGAACAATCAGCCCCAGCATTTT
CASSNRQNNQPQHF
>16|TRBJ2-3|TRBV19|TRBD1|NA
TGTGCCAGTAGTGTCGGACAGGGGGGCAGCCTTGGTACGCAGTATTTT
CASSVGQGGSLGTQYF
>13|TRBJ2-7|TRBV5-4|TRBD1|NA
TGTGCCAGCAGTTTGGACAGGTCCTACGAGCAGTACTTC
CASSLDRSYEQYF
>15|TRBJ2-7|TRBV4-2|TRBD2|NA
TGTGCCAGCAGCCCCACCGGGGGGGTGTCCACCGCGCAGTACTTC
CASSPTGGVSTAQYF
>15|TRBJ2-1|TRBV6-2/TRBV6-3|TRBD1|NA
TGTGCCAGCAGCAAGGGACAGCACTCCTACAATGAGCAGTTCTTC
CASSKGQHSYNEQFF
>15|TRBJ2-5|TRBV19|TRBD2|NA
TGTGCCAGTAGTACCTCTAGCGGGGGAGGAGAGACCCAGTACTTC
CASSTSSGGGETQYF
>15|TRBJ1-2|TRBV5-8|NA|NA
TGTGCCAGCAGCTTGGATTGGGCAGAGAACTATGGCTACACCTTC
CASSLDWAENYGYTF
>15|TRBJ1-5|TRBV28|NA|NA
TGTGCCAGCAGTTTATTCGGGGATAGCAATCAGCCCCAGCATTTT
CASSLFGDSNQPQHF
>18|TRBJ2-7|TRBV2|TRBD1|NA
TGTGCCAGCAGGCGGGACAGGGGGCGGACTCAAACCTCCTACGAGCAGTACTTC
CASRRDRGRTQTSYEQYF